Below, 18 T cell receptor beta chains from the same sample are listed, as sequenced in a study of T-cell reconstitution after alpha-beta-depleted transplantation in children. Using unique molecular identifiers, the investigators prepared the TCRbeta library. TCRdb reprocessed the PCR reads via MiXCR and lists one record per CDR3 protein. The data hold about 540,000 distinct CDR3 sequences, with roughly 30% observed a single time. This sample comprised PBMCs, obtained before TCRalphabeta/CD19-depleted stem cell transplant. Receptors were obtained from a boy younger than two with Wiskott-Aldrich syndrome, due to receive a stem cell transplant.

The chain carries TRBV30 and TRBJ1-2; D is undetermined. This CDR3 has 13 amino acids. CDR1 is GTSNPN, CDR2 SVGIG, per germline (reference sequence). The V gene lost 1 base and the J gene lost 7 bases, with 13 bases spanning the gap. The CDR3 protein is CAWSGTLIAGYTF. The CDR3 bases are TGTGCCTGGAGTGGGACTCTGATTGCTGGCTACACCTTC.

This clonotype was detected ten times or more. V and J are TRBV5-1 and TRBJ1-2, with a weak D call TRBD1 (5 bases). This CDR3 comprises 13 residues. CDR1 SGHRS and CDR2 YFSETQ come from the germline V gene. V was cut by 7 bases and J by 4 bases, with 14 bases left in between. Here the CDR3 DNA reads TGCGCCAGCCGAGCAGGGTCGAGCTATGGCTACACCTTC. Translating gives CASRAGSSYGYTF.

This clonotype appeared a few times. The V gene is TRBV5-1, the J gene TRBJ2-1, with 13 bases aligning to TRBD2. This CDR3 region has 16 residues. V gave up 4 bases and J gave up 5 bases; unmatched junction bases: 6. The germline V gene has CDR1 SGHRS and CDR2 YFSETQ. The CDR3 nucleotides are TGCGCCAGCAGCCCGGAACTAGCGGGAGGGGACAATGAGCAGTTCTTC. Translation: CASSPELAGGDNEQFF. Drawing the rest from reference TRBV5-1 and TRBJ2-1, the complete variable domain is KAGVTQTPRYLIKTRGQQVTLSCSPISGHRSVSWYQQTPGQGLQFLFEYFSETQRNKGNFPGRFSGRQFSNSRSEMNVSTLELGDSALYLCASSPELAGGDNEQFFGPGTRLTVL.

This chain joins TRBV5-1 and TRBJ2-2; perhaps TRBD2 as D (5 bases). This CDR3 is built from 15 residues. CDR1 is SGHRS and CDR2 is YFSETQ in the germline V gene. V was pared by 5 bases and J by 6 bases, with 17 bases between. The DNA for the CDR3 is TGCGCCAGCAGTTTCCGGGATCATCAATCCGGGGAGCTGTTTTTT. It codes for CASSFRDHQSGELFF. Based on the CDR3 plus reference TRBV5-1 and TRBJ2-2, the full variable domain is KAGVTQTPRYLIKTRGQQVTLSCSPISGHRSVSWYQQTPGQGLQFLFEYFSETQRNKGNFPGRFSGRQFSNSRSEMNVSTLELGDSALYLCASSFRDHQSGELFFGEGSRLTVL.

This clonotype was counted a few times. The rearrangement joins TRBV5-1 to TRBJ2-7, with 7 bases fitting TRBD1. The V and J ends lost 3 bases and 0 bases, in that order; junction bases with no gene match: 3. The germline V gene has CDR1 SGHRS and CDR2 YFSETQ. This CDR3 is 14 amino acids long. The DNA for the CDR3 is TGCGCCAGCAGCTGGGGGACAGTCTCCTACGAGCAGTACTTC. Encoded protein: CASSWGTVSYEQYF.

In its sample, this clonotype was seen once. The chain has TRBV12-3 or TRBV12-4 and TRBJ2-1, with D perhaps given as TRBD1 or TRBD2 (5 bases each). CDR3 length equals 13 residues. V gave up 3 bases and J gave up 9 bases, with 12 bases separating them. For the CDR3, the DNA is TGTGCCAGCAGTTTGACCGGGGCGGCTGAGCAGTTCTTC. The encoded protein is CASSLTGAAEQFF.

This chain joins TRBV28 and TRBJ2-1; maybe TRBD1 (5 bases). This CDR3 contains 18 residues. V lost 8 bases to trimming and J lost 0 bases, with 23 bases between them. Germline V gene sequence: CDR1 MDHEN, CDR2 SYDVKM. The CDR3 nucleotides are TGTGCCAGCGGGCTTTTTTTTAAGTTGACAGCCTCCTACAATGAGCAGTTCTTC. It translates to CASGLFFKLTASYNEQFF.

The sample holds a few counts of this clonotype. The CDR3 spells CSARLGVGALSWANVLTF. As DNA, the CDR3 is TGCAGTGCTAGATTAGGAGTAGGTGCACTTTCTTGGGCCAACGTCCTGACTTTC. The rearrangement uses TRBV20-1 and TRBJ2-6; D is unclear. This CDR3 comprises 18 residues. Germline V CDR1 and CDR2: DFQATT, SNEGSKA (reference sequence). The V and J ends lost 2 bases and 5 bases respectively, with 22 bases between them.

The chain has TRBV12-3 or TRBV12-4 and TRBJ2-1, with 8 nucleotides matching TRBD2. This CDR3 contains 18 residues. The V and J ends lost 2 bases and 4 bases, in that order; junction bases with no gene match: 13. Here the CDR3 reads CASSLLFGLSGSYNEQFF. The CDR3 coding sequence is TGTGCCAGCAGTTTATTATTCGGACTGAGCGGGAGTTACAATGAGCAGTTCTTC.

The gene calls are TRBV6-2 or TRBV6-3 and TRBJ2-7; D uncertain. V was pared by 2 bases and J by 3 bases, with 8 bases between. The length of the CDR3 is 13 residues. The germline CDR1 and CDR2 sequences are MNHEY and SVGEGT. The CDR3 region has the DNA TGTGCCAGCAGTTACACTCCCAGCTACGAGCAGTACTTC. It translates to CASSYTPSYEQYF.

This clonotype was detected a few times. The CDR3 DNA is TGTGCCAGCCGCTCCCAGGACCATAATATAGGTAGCACTGAAGCTTTCTTT. This codes for CASRSQDHNIGSTEAFF. The chain recombines TRBV27 with TRBJ1-1; D ambiguous. The length of the CDR3 is 17 residues. Germline V CDR1 and CDR2: MNHEY, SMNVEV (reference sequence). Between the trimmed V and J ends, which lost 8 bases and 4 bases, there was a span of 26 bases.

The V gene is TRBV30, the J gene TRBJ2-7; the match to TRBD2 covers 11 bases. With V trimmed by 2 bases and J by 3 bases, 3 bases remained unmatched. Per germline, CDR1 GTSNPN and CDR2 SVGIG (reference sequence). The CDR3 is made up of 14 amino acids. Here the CDR3 DNA reads TGTGCCTGGAGTTCTAGCGGGAGGAACTACGAGCAGTACTTC. It encodes CAWSSSGRNYEQYF.

The chain carries TRBV6-2 or TRBV6-3 and TRBJ2-5; 15 bases fit TRBD2. This CDR3 region has 17 residues. The V segment lost 2 bases and the J segment 5 bases; nucleotides outside the gene matches: 6. Germline loops: CDR1 MNHEY, CDR2 SVGEGT. CDR3 DNA: TGTGCCAGCAGTTACAAGGGACTAGCGGGAGGTCGTGAGACCCAGTACTTC. Protein product: CASSYKGLAGGRETQYF.

In its sample, this clonotype was seen a few times. The chain has TRBV4-1 and TRBJ1-1; D gene uncertain. The CDR3 loop spans 17 amino acids. Germline CDR1 reads MGHRA; CDR2 reads YSYEKL. Trimming pared 2 bases from V and 1 base from J, leaving 17 bases between. The CDR3 loop reads CASSQNIRETQNTEAFF. The CDR3 bases are TGCGCCAGCAGCCAAAATATTAGGGAGACACAGAACACTGAAGCTTTCTTT.

The chain links TRBV5-1 to TRBJ1-1; TRBD1 agrees at 8 bases. The V gene end was trimmed by 8 bases and the J gene end by 1 base; junction bases not matched to a gene: 13. CDR3 length equals 16 residues. Germline V CDR1 and CDR2: SGHRS, YFSETQ. This CDR3 reads CASSRQGPISNTEAFF. DNA for the CDR3: TGCGCCAGTTCCAGACAGGGGCCAATCTCGAACACTGAAGCTTTCTTT.

This clonotype was counted between two and nine times. CDR3 sequence: CASSSSNLAGVVNEQFF. DNA for the CDR3: TGTGCCAGCAGTTCCTCTAACCTAGCGGGAGTGGTGAATGAGCAGTTCTTC. The chain uses TRBV27 and TRBJ2-1; 10 nucleotides agree with TRBD2. The germline gives CDR1 MNHEY, CDR2 SMNVEV (reference sequence). Trimming at V came to 4 bases and at J to 7 bases, leaving 13 bases not matched to a gene. The CDR3 is 17 amino acids.

The V gene is TRBV20-1, the J gene TRBJ2-3; D call uncertain. This CDR3 spans 11 amino acids. Per the germline V gene, CDR1 is DFQATT and CDR2 is SNEGSKA (reference sequence). Deletions cut 5 bases from V and 4 bases from J, with 7 bases between. The CDR3 protein is CSARAPDTQYF. The CDR3, as DNA: TGCAGTGCTCGTGCCCCAGATACGCAGTATTTT.

The chain combines TRBV20-1 with TRBJ1-2; D may be TRBD1 (5 bases). This CDR3 spans 15 amino acids. Per the germline V gene, CDR1 is DFQATT and CDR2 is SNEGSKA (reference sequence). With 6 bases removed from V and 1 base from J, the gap between germline ends came to 18 bases. CDR3 amino acids: CSARTRGDNNYGYTF. The CDR3 DNA follows: TGCAGTGCCCGGACGAGGGGTGATAATAACTATGGCTACACCTTC.